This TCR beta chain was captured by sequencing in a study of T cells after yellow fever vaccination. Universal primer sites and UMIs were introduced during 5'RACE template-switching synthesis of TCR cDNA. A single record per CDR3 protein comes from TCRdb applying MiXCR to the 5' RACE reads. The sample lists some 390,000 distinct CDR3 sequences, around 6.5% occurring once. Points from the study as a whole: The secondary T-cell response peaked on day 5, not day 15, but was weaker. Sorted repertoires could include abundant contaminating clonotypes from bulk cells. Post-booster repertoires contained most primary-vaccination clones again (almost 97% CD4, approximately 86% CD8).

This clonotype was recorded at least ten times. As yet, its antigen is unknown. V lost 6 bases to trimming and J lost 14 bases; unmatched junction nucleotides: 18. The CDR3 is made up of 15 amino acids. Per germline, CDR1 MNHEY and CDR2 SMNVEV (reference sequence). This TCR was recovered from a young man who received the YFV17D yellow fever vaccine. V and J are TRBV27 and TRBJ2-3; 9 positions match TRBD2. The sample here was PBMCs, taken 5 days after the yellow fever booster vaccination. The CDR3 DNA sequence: TGTGCCAGCAGGCGAAATCCGGTTCTAGCGGGGAGCCCGTATTTT. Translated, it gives CASRRNPVLAGSPYF.